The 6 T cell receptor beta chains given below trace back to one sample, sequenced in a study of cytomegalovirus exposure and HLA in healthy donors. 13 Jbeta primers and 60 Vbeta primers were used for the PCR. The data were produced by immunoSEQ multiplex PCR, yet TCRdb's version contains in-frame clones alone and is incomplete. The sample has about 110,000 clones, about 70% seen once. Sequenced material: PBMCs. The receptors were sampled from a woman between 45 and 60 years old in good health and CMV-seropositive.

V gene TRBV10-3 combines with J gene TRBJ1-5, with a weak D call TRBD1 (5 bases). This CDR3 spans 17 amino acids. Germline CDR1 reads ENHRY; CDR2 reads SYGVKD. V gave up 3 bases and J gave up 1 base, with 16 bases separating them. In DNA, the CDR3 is TGTGCCATCAGTGAAGCCAGGGTGTCGAGGAGCAATCAGCCCCAGCATTTT. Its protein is CAISEARVSRSNQPQHF.

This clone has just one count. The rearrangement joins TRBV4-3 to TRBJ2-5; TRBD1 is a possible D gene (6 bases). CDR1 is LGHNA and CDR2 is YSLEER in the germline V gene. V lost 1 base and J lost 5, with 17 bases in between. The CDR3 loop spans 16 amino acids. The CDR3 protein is CASSQGLQGFSETQYF. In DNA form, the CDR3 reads TGCGCCAGCAGCCAAGGCCTACAGGGATTTTCGGAGACCCAGTACTTC.

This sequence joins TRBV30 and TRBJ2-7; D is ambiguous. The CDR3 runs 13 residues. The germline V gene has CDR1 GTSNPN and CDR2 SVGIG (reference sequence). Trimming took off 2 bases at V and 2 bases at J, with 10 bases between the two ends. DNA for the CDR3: TGTGCCTGGAGTCCAGGTCTGACCTACGAGCAGTACTTC. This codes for CAWSPGLTYEQYF.

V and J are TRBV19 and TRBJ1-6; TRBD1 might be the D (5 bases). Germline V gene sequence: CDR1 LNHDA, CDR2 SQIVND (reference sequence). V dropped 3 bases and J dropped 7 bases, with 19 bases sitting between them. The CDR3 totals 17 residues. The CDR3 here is CASSILRTGGGNSPLHF. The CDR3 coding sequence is TGTGCCAGTAGTATCCTCCGAACAGGCGGAGGGAATTCACCCCTCCACTTT.

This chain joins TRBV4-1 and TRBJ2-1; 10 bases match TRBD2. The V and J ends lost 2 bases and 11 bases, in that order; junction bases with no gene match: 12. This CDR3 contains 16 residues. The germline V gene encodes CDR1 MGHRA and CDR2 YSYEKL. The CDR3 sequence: CASSQPRSSGGPKQFF. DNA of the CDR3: TGCGCCAGCAGCCAACCGCGGAGTAGCGGGGGGCCCAAGCAGTTCTTC.

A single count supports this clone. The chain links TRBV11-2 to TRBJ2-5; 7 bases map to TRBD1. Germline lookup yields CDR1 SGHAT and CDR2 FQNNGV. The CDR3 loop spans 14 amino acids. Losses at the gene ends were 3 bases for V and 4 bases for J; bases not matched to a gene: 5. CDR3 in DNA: TGTGCCAGCAGCTTCAACAGGGGCGGAGAGACCCAGTACTTC. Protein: CASSFNRGGETQYF.